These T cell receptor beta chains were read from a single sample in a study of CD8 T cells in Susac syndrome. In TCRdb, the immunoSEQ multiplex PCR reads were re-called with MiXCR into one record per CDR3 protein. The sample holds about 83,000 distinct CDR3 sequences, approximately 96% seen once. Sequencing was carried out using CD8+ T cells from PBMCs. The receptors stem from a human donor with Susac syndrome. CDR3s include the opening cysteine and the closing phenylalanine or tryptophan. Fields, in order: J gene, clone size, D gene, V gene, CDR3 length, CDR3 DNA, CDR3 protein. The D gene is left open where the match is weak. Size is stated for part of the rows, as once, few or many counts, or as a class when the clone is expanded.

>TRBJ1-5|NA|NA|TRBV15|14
TGTGCCACCCGCGGGCCGGGGCCCAATCAGCCCCAGCATTTT
CATRGPGPNQPQHF
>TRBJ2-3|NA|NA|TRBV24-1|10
TGTGCCACCAGTCAGGATACGCAGTATTTT
CATSQDTQYF
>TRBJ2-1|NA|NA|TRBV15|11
TGTGCCACCAGCAGAGAATTTGAGCAGTTCTTC
CATSREFEQFF
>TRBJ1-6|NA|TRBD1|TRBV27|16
TGTGCCAGCAGCTTAGGTAACACAGGGGCGAGTTCACCCCTCCACTTT
CASSLGNTGASSPLHF
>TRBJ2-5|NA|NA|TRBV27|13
TGTGCCAGCAGTTCCAGCCGCGAAGAGACCCAGTACTTC
CASSSSREETQYF
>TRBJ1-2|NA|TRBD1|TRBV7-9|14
TGTGCCAGCAGCCCCGGGACAGACAACTATGGCTACACCTTC
CASSPGTDNYGYTF
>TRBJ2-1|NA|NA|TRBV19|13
TGTGCCAGTAGCCGAGGAGTTTTGAATGAGCAGTTCTTC
CASSRGVLNEQFF
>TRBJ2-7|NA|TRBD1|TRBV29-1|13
TGCAGCGGCCGGGACAGTAACGCCTACGAGCAGTACTTC
CSGRDSNAYEQYF
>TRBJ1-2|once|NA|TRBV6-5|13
TGTGCCAGCAGTCTAGGTGATGACTATGGCTACACCTTC
CASSLGDDYGYTF
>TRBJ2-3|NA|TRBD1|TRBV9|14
TGTGCCAGCAGCGGGGACAGGGTAACAGATACGCAGTATTTT
CASSGDRVTDTQYF
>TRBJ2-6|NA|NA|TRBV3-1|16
TGTGCCAGCAGCCAAGATGGGGGCTCTGGGGCCAACGTCCTGACTTTC
CASSQDGGSGANVLTF
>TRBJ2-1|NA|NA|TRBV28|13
TGTGCCAGCAGTTTGCCCTCCCCGGCGGAGCAGTTCTTC
CASSLPSPAEQFF
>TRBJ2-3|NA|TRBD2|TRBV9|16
TGTGCCAGCAGCGTAGAGAGCGGGAGAGGGAGAGATACGCAGTATTTT
CASSVESGRGRDTQYF
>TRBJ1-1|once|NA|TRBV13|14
TGTGCCAGCAGCCCCCTTGGGGCCCACACTGAAGCTTTCTTT
CASSPLGAHTEAFF
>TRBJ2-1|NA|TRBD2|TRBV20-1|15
TGCAGTGCTAGAAACCTAGCGGGGGTTTACAATGAGCAGTTCTTC
CSARNLAGVYNEQFF
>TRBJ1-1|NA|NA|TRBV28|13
TGTGCCAGCGGGGGCGCAAGAAACACTGAAGCTTTCTTT
CASGGARNTEAFF
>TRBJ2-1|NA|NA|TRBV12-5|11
TGTGCTAGTGGGGGTCAGGATGAGCAGTTCTTC
CASGGQDEQFF
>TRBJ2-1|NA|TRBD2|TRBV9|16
TGTGCCAGCAGCGTAGTAGGCGGGAGGGCCTACAATGAGCAGTTCTTC
CASSVVGGRAYNEQFF
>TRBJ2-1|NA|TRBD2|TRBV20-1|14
TGCAGTGCTAGGGGACTAGCGGGAAGGAATGAGCAGTTCTTC
CSARGLAGRNEQFF
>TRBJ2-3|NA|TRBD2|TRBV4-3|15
TGCGCCAGCAGCCAAGATGGGAGGGGTGCAGATACGCAGTATTTT
CASSQDGRGADTQYF
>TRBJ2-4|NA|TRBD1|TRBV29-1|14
TGCAGCGCCGTGACAGGGATGGCCAAAAACATTCAGTACTTC
CSAVTGMAKNIQYF